This TCR beta chain comes out of a study of response to subunit inactivated influenza vaccine (dated by TCRdb to about 2018). Regarding the complete study: To follow how T cells responded to a trivalent subunit inactivated influenza vaccine, the researchers relied on deep quantitative profiling of the T cell receptor repertoire.

The germline V gene (reference sequence) gives CDR1 as DFQATT and CDR2 as SNEGSKA. The CDR3 spans 13 residues, from the cysteine through the phenylalanine. The kept DNA is CDR3 alone, 39 bases in frame from the first base. V was cut back by 0 bases and J by 4 bases, leaving a gap of 7 bases between them. This clonotype has just a few counts. The target of this receptor is not known. No much larger clone is present one base from it, and per-base qualities are unavailable. Library generation was performed with RT-PCR. TCRdb shows the sequencer as Illumina HiSeq 2500. TCRdb reprocessed the public reads (quality trimming at Q25 with fastp, clone calling with MiXCR) and kept in-frame beta chains. Entries are consolidated by CDR3 protein sequence, retaining the most common genes and DNA. Across this sample there are 550,000 to 800,000 distinct CDR3 sequences, with around 13% seen only once. The top ten hold around 6.5% of the sample.

Here is what the overall study found, with its caveats: According to the authors, only a limited number of new T cells may be recruited by each seasonal influenza vaccination.

This sample comprised PBMCs from blood, obtained 14 days before vaccination. The sequence joins TRBV20-1 to TRBJ2-1; the D gene is possibly TRBD2, with 5 bases matching. The TCR originated in a middle-aged man who received an inactivated influenza vaccine. Donor details come from another sample of the same person, matched by shared clones. The CDR3 reads CSARDRGYNEQFF. The bases are TGCAGTGCTAGAGATCGGGGTTACAATGAGCAGTTCTTC.